These T cell receptor beta chains were read from a single sample in a study of T-cell memory formation after mild COVID-19. Each CDR3 protein is one row after TCRdb ran MiXCR on the 5' RACE reads. Here the sample spans fewer than 350,000 distinct CDR3 sequences, 15% to 20% being singletons. The sequenced sample was PBMCs or a T cell subset sorted from them (not recorded which). The source of these receptors is a man aged 18 to 29 who had mild COVID-19 (a few samples of this study predate the infection). Cell type and time point are not known. CDR3s include the opening cysteine and the closing phenylalanine or tryptophan. D genes are given only for firm matches. Clone size, where shown, is once, few, many, or a class for clones that have expanded.

j_gene,abundance,v_gene,d_gene,CDR3nt,CDR3aa
TRBJ2-7,-,TRBV29-1,-,TGCAGCGTTGAAGAGGAACAGTCCTACGAGCAGTACTTC,CSVEEEQSYEQYF
TRBJ1-2,few,TRBV7-2,-,TGTGCCAGCACCCCGCCGGGAGAGCGTGGCTACACCTTC,CASTPPGERGYTF
TRBJ2-3,few,TRBV12-3/TRBV12-4,-,TGTGCCAGCAGTAAGACAGAAGGAGGTACGCAGTATTTT,CASSKTEGGTQYF
TRBJ2-1,few,TRBV29-1,-,TGCGCCGGGACCGTTTATGAGCAGTTCTTC,CAGTVYEQFF
TRBJ2-1,-,TRBV7-2,-,TGTGCCAGCAGCTTAGCTGACAATGAGCAGTTCTTC,CASSLADNEQFF
TRBJ1-2,few,TRBV15,-,TGTGCCACCAGCAGAGATAGGCTGGGATTAGAGGGCTACACCTTC,CATSRDRLGLEGYTF
TRBJ2-7,few,TRBV9,TRBD1,TGTGCCAGCAGCGACTCCCGGGACAGGCCCTACGAGCAGTACTTC,CASSDSRDRPYEQYF
TRBJ1-1,-,TRBV28,-,TGTGCCAGCAGTCCGCGCAAGGCGACTGAAGCTTTCTTT,CASSPRKATEAFF
TRBJ1-5,few,TRBV20-1,TRBD1,TGCAGTGCTGTCCCGGGACAGGGGGCTTTCTTTCAGCCCCAGCATTTT,CSAVPGQGAFFQPQHF
TRBJ1-5,-,TRBV4-2,-,TGTGCCAGCAGCCCCATCCGGGACGGAGCGGGAGAGGGCAATCAGCCCCAGCATTTT,CASSPIRDGAGEGNQPQHF
TRBJ2-7,few,TRBV5-1,-,TGCGCCAGCAGCGCAGCGGGCGGGCGAGGCTCCTACGAGCAGTACTTC,CASSAAGGRGSYEQYF
TRBJ1-3,-,TRBV12-3/TRBV12-4,-,TGTGCCAGCAGTTTGATCCGCTCTGGAAACACCATATATTTT,CASSLIRSGNTIYF
TRBJ1-2,-,TRBV7-8,-,TGTGCCAGCAGTCGTGCTGGCCAAGGGAGGGGCCACGGCTACACCTTC,CASSRAGQGRGHGYTF
TRBJ2-6,-,TRBV7-3,-,TGTGCCAGCAGCTTAGGGGCGCGGGCCAACGTCCTGACTTTC,CASSLGARANVLTF
TRBJ1-4,few,TRBV20-1,TRBD1,TGCAGTGCTTTTACAGGGGTGGCGACTAATGAAAAACTGTTTTTT,CSAFTGVATNEKLFF
TRBJ2-7,-,TRBV24-1,TRBD2,TGTGCCACCAGAGGACTAGCGGGAGAGCAGTACTTC,CATRGLAGEQYF
TRBJ2-6,-,TRBV6-1,-,TGTGCCAGCAATACCTGGTACTCTGGGGCCAACGTCCTGACTTTC,CASNTWYSGANVLTF
TRBJ1-3,-,TRBV12-3/TRBV12-4,-,TGTGCCAGCAGAAGGAGATCTGGAAACACCATATATTTT,CASRRRSGNTIYF
TRBJ1-1,-,TRBV29-1,-,TGCAGCGTTGGCCCACGGAACACTGAAGCTTTCTTT,CSVGPRNTEAFF
TRBJ1-2,-,TRBV27,-,TGTGCCAGCAGCCACACCGGGACCCCCCGTGGCTACACCTTC,CASSHTGTPRGYTF
TRBJ2-3,-,TRBV4-1,-,TGCGCCAGCAGCCCTGTACAAAACACAGATACGCAGTATTTT,CASSPVQNTDTQYF
TRBJ1-1,few,TRBV6-1,TRBD1,TGTGCCAGCAGTGAATTGGCAGGGGGCCGCACTGAAGCTTTCTTT,CASSELAGGRTEAFF
TRBJ1-3,-,TRBV9,-,TGTGCCAGCAGCCCTCAGAACGGCAGGTTTTCTGGAAACACCATATATTTT,CASSPQNGRFSGNTIYF
TRBJ1-5,few,TRBV7-2,-,TGTGCCAGCAGCTTAGAGGGAAGCCAGCCCCAGCATTTT,CASSLEGSQPQHF
TRBJ2-3,-,TRBV5-1,-,TGCGCCAGCAGCTTCGCAGGGCGGGCAGATACGCAGTATTTT,CASSFAGRADTQYF
TRBJ1-5,-,TRBV4-1,TRBD1,TGCGCCAGCAGCAGTGGACAGGCTATCGATCAGCCCCAGCATTTT,CASSSGQAIDQPQHF